The 26 T cell receptor beta chains reported below all come from one sample, sequenced in a study of CD8+ T cells in alopecia areata. After isolation, RNA underwent reverse transcription to generate cDNA as the sequencing template. Generated by immunoSEQ multiplex PCR, the TCRdb table keeps only in-frame clones and is missing some. Among about 200,000 clones, approximately 53% were seen once, and the ten largest hold roughly 5%. The specimen was CD8+ T cells sorted from blood. Receptors originate from a human donor in good health.

This clone was observed a few times. The chain employs TRBV5-5 and TRBJ2-1, with D hard to call. Germline-derived CDR1 and CDR2 are SGHKS and YYEKEE (reference sequence). The germline V and J ends were trimmed by 3 bases and 6 bases, with 13 bases remaining between them. The CDR3 has 14 amino acids. The CDR3 DNA reads TGTGCCAGCAGCTGGGGTCCGGCAACCAATGAGCAGTTCTTC. Translation gives CASSWGPATNEQFF.

Only a few counts were recorded for this clone. The rearrangement uses TRBV29-1 and TRBJ2-1, with D perhaps TRBD2 (5 bases). Germline CDR1 reads SQVTM; CDR2 reads ANQGSEA. Deletions cut 3 bases from V and 7 bases from J, with 19 bases between. CDR3 length: 15 amino acids. The CDR3: CSVDPPRVAGNEQFF. DNA of the CDR3: TGCAGCGTTGATCCCCCGAGGGTAGCAGGTAATGAGCAGTTCTTC.

The CDR3 nucleotides read TGCGCCAGCAGCCAAGAGGGGGTTCGCGCTTTCTTT. Translating it yields CASSQEGVRAFF. This chain joins TRBV4-1 and TRBJ1-1; the D gene is possibly TRBD1 (5 bases). V lost 0 bases and J 11 bases, leaving 10 bases between the germline ends. The CDR3 totals 12 residues. CDR1 MGHRA and CDR2 YSYEKL come from the germline V gene.

In its sample, this clone was seen a few times. The chain carries TRBV7-9 and TRBJ1-1, with unresolved D. V was cut by 4 bases and J by 1 base, with 7 bases left in between. The CDR3 consists of 13 residues. CDR1 is SEHNR, CDR2 FQNEAQ, per germline (reference sequence). CDR3 amino acids: CASSYLTNTEAFF. In DNA, the CDR3 is TGTGCCAGCAGCTATCTCACGAACACTGAAGCTTTCTTT. Full variable domain (outside the CDR3, taken from reference TRBV7-9 and TRBJ1-1): DTGVSQNPRHKITKRGQNVTFRCDPISEHNRLYWYRQTLGQGPEFLTYFQNEAQLEKSRLLSDRFSAERPKGSFSTLEIQRTEQGDSAMYLCASSYLTNTEAFFGQGTRLTVV.

The chain has TRBV4-1 and TRBJ2-2; the D call may be TRBD1 or TRBD2 (5 bases each). V was pared by 1 base and J by 6 bases, with 15 bases between. The CDR3 length is 16 residues. Per the germline V gene, CDR1 is MGHRA and CDR2 is YSYEKL. CDR3 nucleotides: TGCGCCAGCAGCCAAGCGCAAACGGGGCTGGCCGGGGAGCTGTTTTTT. This sequence encodes CASSQAQTGLAGELFF.

This sequence joins TRBV29-1 and TRBJ1-1, with 7 bases fitting TRBD1. Per the germline V gene, CDR1 is SQVTM and CDR2 is ANQGSEA. Trimming took 7 bases from V and 7 from J; bases not matched to a gene: 9. The CDR3 loop spans 12 amino acids. In DNA form, the CDR3 reads TGCAGCGCCCAGGGGGGGAGCGGTGAAGCTTTCTTT. The encoded protein is CSAQGGSGEAFF. Variable domain in full (rest from reference TRBV29-1 and TRBJ1-1): SAVISQKPSRDICQRGTSLTIQCQVDSQVTMMFWYRQQPGQSLTLIATANQGSEATYESGFVIDKFPISRPNLTFSTLTVSNMSPEDSSIYLCSAQGGSGEAFFGQGTRLTVV.

In its sample, this clone was seen a few times. CDR3 sequence reads: CASSVASELGGEQYF. In nucleotides, the CDR3 is TGTGCCAGCTCGGTGGCTAGCGAGTTAGGGGGCGAGCAGTACTTC. This chain connects TRBV28 to TRBJ2-7, with D tentatively TRBD1 or TRBD2 (6 bases each). CDR3 length equals 15 residues. The germline gives CDR1 MDHEN, CDR2 SYDVKM. Trimming stripped 8 bases from V and 6 bases from J, with 23 bases between.

This clone has just one count. The chain is built from TRBV9 and TRBJ1-1, with TRBD1 as a possible D gene (6 bases). The V and J ends lost 3 bases and 4 bases respectively, with 13 bases between them. The CDR3 contains 14 residues. Germline CDR1 is SGDLS and CDR2 is YYNGEE. The CDR3 region is CASSGRGGSTEAFF. The CDR3 DNA reads TGTGCCAGCAGCGGAAGAGGGGGTTCCACTGAAGCTTTCTTT.

V gene TRBV7-6 combines with J gene TRBJ1-5, with D perhaps matching TRBD1 (6 bases). Trimming removed 1 base from V and 7 bases from J, with 14 bases in between. The CDR3 runs to 15 residues. From germline, CDR1 is SGHVS and CDR2 FNYEAQ. CDR3 amino acids: CASSLDTGRGQPQHF. The CDR3, as DNA: TGTGCCAGCAGCTTAGACACAGGGAGAGGACAGCCCCAGCATTTT.

The CDR3 DNA sequence: TGTGCCAGCAGCTCATGGGTTGAGACTAGCACAGATACGCAGTATTTT. Translation: CASSSWVETSTDTQYF. J is TRBJ2-3 and V is TRBV9; D not resolved. V gave up 4 bases and J gave up 0 bases, with 15 bases separating them. Germline values: CDR1 SGDLS, CDR2 YYNGEE. This CDR3 comprises 16 residues.

The chain has TRBV9 and TRBJ1-4; no firm D call. The CDR3 contains 15 residues. The germline gives CDR1 SGDLS, CDR2 YYNGEE. V lost 1 base and J 5 bases, leaving 12 bases between the germline ends. The CDR3 loop reads CASSVYSGVNEKLFF. CDR3 coding DNA: TGTGCCAGCAGCGTATACAGTGGGGTAAATGAAAAACTGTTTTTT.

This rearrangement joins TRBV7-6 to TRBJ2-1, with 9 bases fitting TRBD2. This CDR3 contains 15 residues. Trimming at V came to 5 bases and at J to 5 bases, leaving 7 bases not matched to a gene. The germline CDR1 and CDR2 sequences are SGHVS and FNYEAQ. The CDR3 nucleotides read TGTGCCAGCAGCCCTACGGCGGGGGGGAACAATGAGCAGTTCTTC. This gives the protein CASSPTAGGNNEQFF.

The chain recombines TRBV29-1 with TRBJ1-1; D is ambiguous. This CDR3 contains 14 residues. Germline CDR1 SQVTM, CDR2 ANQGSEA. V was clipped by 3 bases and J by 2 bases, with 13 bases between them. The CDR3: CSVDIINSNTEAFF. CDR3 bases: TGCAGCGTTGACATAATTAACAGTAACACTGAAGCTTTCTTT.

This chain links TRBV4-1 with TRBJ1-5; D not certain. The V gene lost 3 bases and the J gene lost 4 bases, with 10 bases spanning the gap. The CDR3 totals 14 residues. From germline, CDR1 is MGHRA and CDR2 YSYEKL. The CDR3 spells CASSQARANQPQHF. In DNA, the CDR3 is TGCGCCAGCAGCCAGGCCCGGGCAAATCAGCCCCAGCATTTT.

The J gene is TRBJ2-1, the V gene TRBV27, with 7 positions matching TRBD1. Germline V CDR1 and CDR2: MNHEY, SMNVEV (reference sequence). V lost 4 bases, J lost 0 bases, and 3 bases stayed unmatched. There are 15 residues in the CDR3. CDR3: CASSSGQSSYNEQFF. In DNA, the CDR3 is TGTGCCAGCAGTTCGGGACAGAGCTCCTACAATGAGCAGTTCTTC.

The rearrangement links TRBV4-1 to TRBJ2-7; D uncertain. V was clipped by 1 base and J by 1 base, with 5 bases between them. Germline loops: CDR1 MGHRA, CDR2 YSYEKL. The CDR3 has 13 amino acids. The CDR3 here is CASSQGYSYEQYF. For the CDR3, the DNA is TGCGCCAGCAGCCAAGGCTATTCCTACGAGCAGTACTTC.

The rearrangement uses TRBV7-9 and TRBJ2-7; D is perhaps TRBD2 (6 bases). The CDR3 contains 13 residues. The V end was cut by 3 bases, the J end by 6 bases, with 12 bases between. From germline, CDR1 is SEHNR and CDR2 FQNEAQ (reference sequence). CDR3 region: CASSFGLNLEQYF. CDR3 DNA sequence: TGTGCCAGCAGCTTTGGACTAAACCTCGAGCAGTACTTC. Full variable domain (rest looked up from reference TRBV7-9 and TRBJ2-7): DTGVSQNPRHKITKRGQNVTFRCDPISEHNRLYWYRQTLGQGPEFLTYFQNEAQLEKSRLLSDRFSAERPKGSFSTLEIQRTEQGDSAMYLCASSFGLNLEQYFGPGTRLTVT.

This clone has just a few counts. The chain uses TRBV6-1 and TRBJ1-5, with a possible D match to TRBD1 (5 bases). The CDR3 length is 14 residues. Trimming removed 8 bases at V and 7 bases at J, with 18 bases between. CDR1 is MNHNS, CDR2 SASEGT, per germline. This CDR3 reads CASREGALGQPQHF. The CDR3 DNA reads TGTGCCAGCCGAGAAGGGGCACTGGGGCAGCCCCAGCATTTT.

This rearrangement joins TRBV27 to TRBJ1-6, with D possibly matching TRBD1 (6 bases). CDR3 length: 15 residues. Trimming removed 5 bases from V and 6 bases from J, with 14 bases in between. Germline CDR1 MNHEY, CDR2 SMNVEV (reference sequence). The CDR3 loop is CASSPGQTGNSPLHF. DNA of the CDR3: TGTGCCAGCAGTCCCGGACAGACGGGTAATTCACCCCTCCACTTT.

With regard to this clone: The same CDR3 arises from other DNA sequences in this sample as well. The chain links TRBV29-1 to TRBJ1-5; D is perhaps TRBD1 (5 bases). The V gene's germline CDR1 is SQVTM and CDR2 ANQGSEA. V was trimmed by 1 base and J by 3 bases, leaving 10 bases between them. This CDR3 spans 14 amino acids. The CDR3 region has the DNA TGCAGCGTTGAAGGGGACGGCTCCAATCAGCCCCAGCATTTT. Protein product: CSVEGDGSNQPQHF. The full variable domain, completed using reference TRBV29-1 and TRBJ1-5, is SAVISQKPSRDICQRGTSLTIQCQVDSQVTMMFWYRQQPGQSLTLIATANQGSEATYESGFVIDKFPISRPNLTFSTLTVSNMSPEDSSIYLCSVEGDGSNQPQHFGDGTRLSIL.

This clone appeared a few times. The gene calls are TRBV2 and TRBJ2-2; TRBD2 is a possible D gene (5 bases). V shed 7 bases and J shed 5 bases, with 11 bases lying between them. Germline CDR1 reads SNHLY; CDR2 reads FYNNEI. The CDR3 has 13 amino acids. CDR3 protein: CASNRGFTGELFF. In DNA, the CDR3 is TGTGCCAGCAACCGGGGATTTACCGGGGAGCTGTTTTTT.

The rearrangement links TRBV25-1 to TRBJ2-3; D is perhaps TRBD2 (6 bases). V was clipped by 6 bases and J by 0 bases, with 10 bases between them. The CDR3 runs 14 residues. Germline lookup yields CDR1 MGHDK and CDR2 SYGVNS. The CDR3: CASRAGRSTDTQYF. Written as DNA, the CDR3 is TGTGCCAGCAGAGCAGGGAGGAGCACAGATACGCAGTATTTT.

This chain uses TRBV5-1 with TRBJ2-1; D is possibly TRBD1 (5 bases). This CDR3 contains 16 residues. V was trimmed by 2 bases and J by 5 bases, leaving 17 bases between them. Germline values: CDR1 SGHRS, CDR2 YFSETQ. CDR3 residues: CASSFTLYTGDNEQFF. In nucleotides, the CDR3 is TGCGCCAGCAGCTTTACACTTTATACAGGAGACAATGAGCAGTTCTTC. Full variable domain (missing parts from reference TRBV5-1 and TRBJ2-1): KAGVTQTPRYLIKTRGQQVTLSCSPISGHRSVSWYQQTPGQGLQFLFEYFSETQRNKGNFPGRFSGRQFSNSRSEMNVSTLELGDSALYLCASSFTLYTGDNEQFFGPGTRLTVL.

The chain is built from TRBV4-1 and TRBJ1-4; no firm D call. Trimming took off 0 bases at V and 10 bases at J, with 15 bases between the two ends. The CDR3 totals 15 residues. Germline V gives CDR1 MGHRA, CDR2 YSYEKL. The chain's CDR3 is CASSQDSGAVGKLFF. The CDR3 DNA reads as TGCGCCAGCAGCCAAGATTCAGGTGCGGTGGGAAAACTGTTTTTT.

The gene calls are TRBV4-1 and TRBJ2-5; maybe TRBD2 (5 bases). The germline V and J ends were trimmed by 0 bases and 4 bases, with 24 bases remaining between them. The CDR3 is made up of 19 amino acids. Per the germline V gene, CDR1 is MGHRA and CDR2 is YSYEKL. The DNA for the CDR3 is TGCGCCAGCAGCCAAGATCATCATCCGGATCGGGGTAAAGGAGAGACCCAGTACTTC. This translates into CASSQDHHPDRGKGETQYF.

The chain recombines TRBV29-1 with TRBJ2-7; D tentatively fits TRBD1 or TRBD2 (5 bases each). Germline V lookup: CDR1 SQVTM, CDR2 ANQGSEA. The V end was cut by 1 base, the J end by 0 bases, with 13 bases between. CDR3 length: 15 amino acids. The CDR3 DNA is TGCAGCGTTGAAGTCCCCGGGGACCGCTCCTACGAGCAGTACTTC. Translating it yields CSVEVPGDRSYEQYF.